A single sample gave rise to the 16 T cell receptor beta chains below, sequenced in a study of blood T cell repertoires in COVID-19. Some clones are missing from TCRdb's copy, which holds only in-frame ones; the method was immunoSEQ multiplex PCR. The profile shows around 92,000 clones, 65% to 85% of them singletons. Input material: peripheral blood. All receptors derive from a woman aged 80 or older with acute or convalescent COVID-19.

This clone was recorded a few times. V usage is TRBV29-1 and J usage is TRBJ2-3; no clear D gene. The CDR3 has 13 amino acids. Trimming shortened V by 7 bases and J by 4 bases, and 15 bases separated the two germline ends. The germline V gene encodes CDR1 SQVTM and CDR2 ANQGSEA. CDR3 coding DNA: TGCAGCGCCAACAGCCTGGGCTCAGATACGCAGTATTTT. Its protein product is CSANSLGSDTQYF.

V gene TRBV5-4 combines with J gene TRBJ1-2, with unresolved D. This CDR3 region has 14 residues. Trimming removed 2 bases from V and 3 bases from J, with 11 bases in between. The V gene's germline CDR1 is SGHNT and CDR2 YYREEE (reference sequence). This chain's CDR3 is CASSLSGNDYGYTF. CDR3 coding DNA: TGTGCCAGCAGCTTATCCGGGAACGACTATGGCTACACCTTC.

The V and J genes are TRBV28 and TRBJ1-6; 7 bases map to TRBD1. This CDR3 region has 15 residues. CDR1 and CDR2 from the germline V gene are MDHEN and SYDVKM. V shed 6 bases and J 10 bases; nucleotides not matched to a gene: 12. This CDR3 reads CASSTTGVGRSPLHF. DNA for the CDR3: TGTGCCAGCAGCACTACAGGGGTAGGCCGCTCACCCCTCCACTTT.

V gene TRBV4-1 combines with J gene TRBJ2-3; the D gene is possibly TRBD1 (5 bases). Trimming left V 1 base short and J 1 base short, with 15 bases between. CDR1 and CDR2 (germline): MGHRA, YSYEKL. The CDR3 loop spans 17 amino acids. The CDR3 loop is CASSQGQGPKGTDTQYF. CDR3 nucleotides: TGCGCCAGCAGCCAAGGGCAGGGTCCGAAGGGCACAGATACGCAGTATTTT.

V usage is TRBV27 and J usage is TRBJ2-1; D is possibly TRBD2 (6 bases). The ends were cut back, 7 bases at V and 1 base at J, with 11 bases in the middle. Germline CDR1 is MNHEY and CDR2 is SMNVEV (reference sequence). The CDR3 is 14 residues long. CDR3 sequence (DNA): TGTGCCAGCACGACGGGGAGGTCCTACAATGAGCAGTTCTTC. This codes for CASTTGRSYNEQFF.

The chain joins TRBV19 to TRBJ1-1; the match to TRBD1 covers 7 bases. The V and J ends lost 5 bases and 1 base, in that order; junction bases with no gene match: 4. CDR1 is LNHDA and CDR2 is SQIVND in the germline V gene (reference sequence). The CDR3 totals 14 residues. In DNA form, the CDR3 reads TGTGCCAGTAGTGCCGGGACAGCGAACACTGAAGCTTTCTTT. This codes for CASSAGTANTEAFF.

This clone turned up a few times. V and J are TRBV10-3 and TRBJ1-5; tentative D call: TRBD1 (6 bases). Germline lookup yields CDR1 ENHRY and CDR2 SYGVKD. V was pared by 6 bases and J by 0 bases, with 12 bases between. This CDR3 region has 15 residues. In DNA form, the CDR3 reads TGTGCCATCAGGTCAGGGGCGGGTAGCAATCAGCCCCAGCATTTT. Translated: CAIRSGAGSNQPQHF.

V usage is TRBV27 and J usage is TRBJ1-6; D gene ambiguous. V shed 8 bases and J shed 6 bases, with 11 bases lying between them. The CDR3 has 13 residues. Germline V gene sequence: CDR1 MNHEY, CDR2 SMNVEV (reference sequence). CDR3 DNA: TGTGCCAGCGCGGTTTTGGGTAATTCACCCCTCCACTTT. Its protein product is CASAVLGNSPLHF.

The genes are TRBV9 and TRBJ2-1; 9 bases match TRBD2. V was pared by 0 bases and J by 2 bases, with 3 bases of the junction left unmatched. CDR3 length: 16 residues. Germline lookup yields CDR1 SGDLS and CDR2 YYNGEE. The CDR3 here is CASSVGAGGAYNEQFF. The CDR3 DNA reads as TGTGCCAGCAGCGTAGGGGCGGGAGGGGCCTACAATGAGCAGTTCTTC. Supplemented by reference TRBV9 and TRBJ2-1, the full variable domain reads DSGVTQTPKHLITATGQRVTLRCSPRSGDLSVYWYQQSLDQGLQFLIQYYNGEERAKGNILERFSAQQFPDLHSELNLSSLELGDSALYFCASSVGAGGAYNEQFFGPGTRLTVL.

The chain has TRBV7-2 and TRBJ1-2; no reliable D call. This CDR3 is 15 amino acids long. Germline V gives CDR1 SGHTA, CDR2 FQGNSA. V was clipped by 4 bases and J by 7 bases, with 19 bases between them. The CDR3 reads CASSSIGRSAGGYTF. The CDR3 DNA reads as TGTGCCAGCAGCTCAATCGGGCGTTCTGCGGGTGGCTACACCTTC. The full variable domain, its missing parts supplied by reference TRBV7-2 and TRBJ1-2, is GAGVSQSPSNKVTEKGKDVELRCDPISGHTALYWYRQSLGQGLEFLIYFQGNSAPDKSGLPSDRFSAERTGGSVSTLTIQRTQQEDSAVYLCASSSIGRSAGGYTFGSGTRLTVV.

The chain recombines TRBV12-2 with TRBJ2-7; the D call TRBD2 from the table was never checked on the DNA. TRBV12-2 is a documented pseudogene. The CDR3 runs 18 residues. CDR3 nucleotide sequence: TGTGCAAGTCGCTTAGGGACTAGCGGGAGAAAAGGGGTTTACGAGCAGTACTTC. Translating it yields CASRLGTSGRKGVYEQYF.

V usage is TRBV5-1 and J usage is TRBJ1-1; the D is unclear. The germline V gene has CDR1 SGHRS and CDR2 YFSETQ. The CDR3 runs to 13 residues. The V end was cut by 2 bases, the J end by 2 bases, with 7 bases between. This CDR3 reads CASSLQPNTEAFF. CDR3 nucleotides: TGCGCCAGCAGCTTACAGCCTAACACTGAAGCTTTCTTT.

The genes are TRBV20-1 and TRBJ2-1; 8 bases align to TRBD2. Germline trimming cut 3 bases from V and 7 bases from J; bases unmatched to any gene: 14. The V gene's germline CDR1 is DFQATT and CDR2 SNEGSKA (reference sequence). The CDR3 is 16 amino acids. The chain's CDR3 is CSASIFAGGSGNEQFF. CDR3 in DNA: TGCAGTGCTAGTATCTTCGCGGGAGGCTCTGGGAATGAGCAGTTCTTC.

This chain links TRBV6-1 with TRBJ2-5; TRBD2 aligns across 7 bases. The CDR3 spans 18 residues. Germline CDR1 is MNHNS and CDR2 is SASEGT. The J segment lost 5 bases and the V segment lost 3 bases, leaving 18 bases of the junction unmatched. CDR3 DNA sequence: TGTGCCAGCAGTGAGTTCAAAACGGGAGGAACCCGGGTGGAGACCCAGTACTTC. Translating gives CASSEFKTGGTRVETQYF.

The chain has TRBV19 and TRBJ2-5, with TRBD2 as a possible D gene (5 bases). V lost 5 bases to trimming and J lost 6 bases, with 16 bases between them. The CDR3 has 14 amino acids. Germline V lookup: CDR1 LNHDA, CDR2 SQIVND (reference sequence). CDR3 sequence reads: CASSGNYGIKTQYF. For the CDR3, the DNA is TGTGCCAGTAGTGGGAACTACGGGATCAAGACCCAGTACTTC.

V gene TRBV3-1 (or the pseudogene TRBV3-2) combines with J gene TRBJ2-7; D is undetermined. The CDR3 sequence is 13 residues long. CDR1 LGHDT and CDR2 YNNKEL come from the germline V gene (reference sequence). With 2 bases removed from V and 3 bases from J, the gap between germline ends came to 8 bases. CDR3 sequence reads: CASSQSRDYEQYF. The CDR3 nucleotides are TGTGCCAGCAGCCAAAGTAGAGACTACGAGCAGTACTTC.